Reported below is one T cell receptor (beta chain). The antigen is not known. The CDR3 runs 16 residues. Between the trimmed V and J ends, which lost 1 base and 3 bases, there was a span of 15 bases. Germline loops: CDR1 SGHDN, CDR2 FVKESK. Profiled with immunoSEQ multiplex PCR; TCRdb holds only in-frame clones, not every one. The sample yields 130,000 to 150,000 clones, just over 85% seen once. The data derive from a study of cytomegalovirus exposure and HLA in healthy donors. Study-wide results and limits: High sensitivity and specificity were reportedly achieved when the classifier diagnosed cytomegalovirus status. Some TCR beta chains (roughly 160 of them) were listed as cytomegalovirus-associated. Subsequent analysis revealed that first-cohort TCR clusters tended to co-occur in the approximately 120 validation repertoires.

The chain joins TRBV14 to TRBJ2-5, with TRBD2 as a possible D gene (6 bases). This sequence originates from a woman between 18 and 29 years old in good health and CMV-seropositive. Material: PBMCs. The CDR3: CASSQGTTLGKETQYF. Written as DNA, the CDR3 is TGTGCCAGCAGCCAAGGGACTACCCTAGGGAAAGAGACCCAGTACTTC.